These 5 T cell receptor beta chains were all obtained from the same sample, sequenced in a study of blood T cell repertoires in COVID-19. Generated by immunoSEQ multiplex PCR, the TCRdb table keeps only in-frame clones and is missing some. Of approximately 200,000 clones in the sample, approximately 84% were seen once. The sequenced material came from PBMCs or T cells enriched from blood (not recorded which). These receptors all stem from a woman aged 25 to 39 who had recovered from COVID-19.

The CDR3 DNA reads TGCGCCAGCAGCCAAGGGGGAAGGGCGGGAGCCCTTGGCGAGCACAATGAGCAGTTCTTC. The encoded protein is CASSQGGRAGALGEHNEQFF. The rearrangement joins TRBV4-1 to TRBJ2-1, with 7 bases lining up with TRBD2. There are 20 residues in the CDR3. CDR1 and CDR2 (germline): MGHRA, YSYEKL. After removal of 1 base from V and 5 bases from J, the junction contained 20 bases not matched to a gene.

The CDR3 here is CASSLGGQPSYEQYF. CDR3 DNA sequence: TGTGCCAGCAGCTTAGGGGGCCAGCCCTCCTACGAGCAGTACTTC. The rearrangement joins TRBV7-6 to TRBJ2-7; tentatively, D is TRBD1 (5 bases). Deletions cut 1 base from V and 0 bases from J, with 10 bases between. Germline CDR1 and CDR2: SGHVS and FNYEAQ. The CDR3 consists of 15 residues.

CDR3 loop: CASSLGQGFGYTF. CDR3 bases: TGTGCCAGCAGTTTGGGACAGGGTTTTGGCTACACCTTC. The chain uses TRBV2 and TRBJ1-2; 9 bases fit TRBD1. This CDR3 contains 13 residues. Germline loops: CDR1 SNHLY, CDR2 FYNNEI. Germline trimming cut 5 bases from V and 7 bases from J; bases unmatched to any gene: 5.

The chain is built from TRBV29-1 and TRBJ1-3; D might be TRBD1 (5 bases). With 2 bases removed from V and 5 bases from J, the gap between germline ends came to 7 bases. This CDR3 is 12 amino acids long. Germline V gives CDR1 SQVTM, CDR2 ANQGSEA. CDR3 coding DNA: TGCAGCGTTGAAAGGGGTAGAAACACCATATATTTT. It is translated as CSVERGRNTIYF.

This clone was seen a few times. The genes are TRBV4-1 and TRBJ2-2, with D perhaps matching TRBD1 (6 bases). With 0 bases removed from V and 2 bases from J, the gap between germline ends came to 7 bases. CDR3 size: 15 residues. The germline gives CDR1 MGHRA, CDR2 YSYEKL. DNA of the CDR3: TGCGCCAGCAGCCAAGAGGACAGAAACACCGGGGAGCTGTTTTTT. Translating it yields CASSQEDRNTGELFF.